The entry that follows covers one T cell receptor beta chain sequence. Its specificity is unknown. Looked up from germline, CDR1 is SNHLY and CDR2 is FYNNEI. The V end lost 0 bases, the J end lost 5 bases, and 4 bases lay between the germline ends. This CDR3 contains 12 residues. The source of the sample is a study of cytomegalovirus exposure and HLA in healthy donors. Study-wide points: Solely CMV serostatus was available to characterize immune exposure. The authors later linked a missense DCLRE1C variant to TCR beta V- and J-gene trimming. Associated with HLA alleles at 0.05 false discovery rate in a later analysis were about 17,000 TCR beta sequences.

The PCR used 60 Vbeta and 13 Jbeta primers. TCRdb's table, derived via immunoSEQ multiplex PCR, lists solely in-frame clones and lacks some. The sample records 150,000 to 200,000 clones, about 88% being singletons. This TCR derives from a man aged 18 to 29 in good health and CMV-seropositive. Sequencing was carried out using PBMCs. V gene TRBV2 combines with J gene TRBJ2-5; D is ambiguous. CDR3 sequence reads: CASSEARETQYF. The CDR3 DNA is TGTGCCAGCAGTGAAGCCCGGGAGACCCAGTACTTC. The full variable domain, rest sourced from reference TRBV2 and TRBJ2-5, is EPEVTQTPSHQVTQMGQEVILRCVPISNHLYFYWYRQILGQKVEFLVSFYNNEISEKSEIFDDQFSVERPDGSNFTLKIRSTKLEDSAMYFCASSEARETQYFGPGTRLLVL.